The next 3 T cell receptor beta chains were all read from a single sample in a study of blood T cell repertoires in COVID-19. TCRdb keeps only in-frame clones here, not all; method: immunoSEQ multiplex PCR. The profile shows about 500,000 clones, nearly 90% of them singletons. Sequencing was performed on peripheral blood. All receptors come from a man aged 18 to 29 with COVID-19, enrolled during active disease.

This clone came up a few times. The rearrangement uses TRBV19 and TRBJ1-2; 12 bases line up with TRBD1. This CDR3 has 15 amino acids. Looked up from germline, CDR1 is LNHDA and CDR2 is SQIVND (reference sequence). J was trimmed by 2 bases and V by 6 bases; bases with no gene match: 4. CDR3 residues: CASSLGQGANYGYTF. Here the CDR3 DNA reads TGTGCCAGTAGCCTGGGACAGGGGGCGAACTATGGCTACACCTTC.

The chain combines TRBV19 with TRBJ2-5, with D unresolved. The CDR3 has 15 amino acids. The V gene's germline CDR1 is LNHDA and CDR2 SQIVND (reference sequence). The V and J ends lost 2 bases and 2 bases respectively, with 12 bases between them. CDR3 DNA: TGTGCCAGTAGTATAAGTCGTGCAGGACAAGAGACCCAGTACTTC. Protein product: CASSISRAGQETQYF.

This sequence joins TRBV27 and TRBJ2-5; 9 bases line up with TRBD2. V gave up 4 bases and J gave up 4 bases; unmatched junction bases: 10. Germline CDR1 MNHEY, CDR2 SMNVEV (reference sequence). The CDR3 sequence is 16 residues long. The chain's CDR3 is CASSSGLAHRGETQYF. In DNA, the CDR3 is TGTGCCAGCAGTTCGGGACTAGCTCATAGGGGAGAGACCCAGTACTTC.